Presented here are 10 T cell receptor beta chains from one specimen sequenced in a study of cytomegalovirus exposure and HLA in healthy donors. Primers: 60 Vbeta forward and 13 Jbeta reverse. Data came from immunoSEQ multiplex PCR; TCRdb stores just in-frame clones and leaves some out. The sample yields around 150,000 clones, about 75% seen once. The sequenced sample was PBMCs. These receptors originate from a man aged 18-30 years in good health and CMV-seropositive.

V is TRBV7-9 and J is TRBJ2-6; TRBD1 is a possible D gene (6 bases). Germline V gene data show CDR1 as SEHNR and CDR2 as FQNEAQ (reference sequence). This CDR3 comprises 13 residues. Written as DNA, the CDR3 is TGTGGGAAGGGGGAATCTGGGGCCAACGTCCTGACTTTC. Protein sequence: CGKGESGANVLTF. Filled out from reference TRBV7-9 and TRBJ2-6, the complete variable domain reads DTGVSQNPRHKITKRGQNVTFRCDPISEHNRLYWYRQTLGQGPEFLTYFQNEAQLEKSRLLSDRFSAERPKGSFSTLEIQRTEQGDSAMYLCGKGESGANVLTFGAGSRLTVL.

J is TRBJ1-1 and V is TRBV7-9; a possible D gene is TRBD1 (5 bases). The CDR3 sequence is 13 residues long. Trimming took off 5 bases at V and 0 bases at J, with 7 bases between the two ends. Germline V gene data show CDR1 as SEHNR and CDR2 as FQNEAQ (reference sequence). CDR3 loop: CASSRGVNTEAFF. DNA for the CDR3: TGTGCCAGCAGCAGGGGCGTGAACACTGAAGCTTTCTTT.

The chain uses TRBV18 and TRBJ1-5; D is ambiguous. The V gene lost 3 bases and the J gene lost 3 bases, with 6 bases spanning the gap. Germline CDR1 is KGHSH and CDR2 is LQKENI. CDR3 length: 13 residues. Written as DNA, the CDR3 is TGTGCCAGCTCACCGAGCACCAATCAGCCCCAGCATTTT. Translation: CASSPSTNQPQHF.

The table lists this clone with a count of one. The chain is built from TRBV28 and TRBJ2-1; 16 bases agree with TRBD2. The germline CDR1 and CDR2 sequences are MDHEN and SYDVKM. This CDR3 contains 16 residues. J was trimmed by 7 bases and V by 6 bases; bases with no gene match: 6. The CDR3 loop is CASRTGLAGGQNEQFF. DNA of the CDR3: TGTGCCAGCAGAACGGGACTAGCGGGAGGGCAAAATGAGCAGTTCTTC.

The chain has TRBV7-8 and TRBJ2-7, with 8 bases fitting TRBD2. Germline CDR1 SGHVS, CDR2 FQNEAQ. CDR3 length equals 16 residues. V dropped 6 bases and J dropped 6; count of bases not matched to a gene: 16. The CDR3: CASRQVSGTFGGEQYF. As DNA, the CDR3 is TGTGCCAGCAGACAAGTTAGCGGGACCTTCGGGGGCGAGCAGTACTTC.

V is TRBV5-6 and J is TRBJ1-1, with D possibly being TRBD1 (6 bases). The length of the CDR3 is 17 residues. Trimming pared 0 bases from V and 0 bases from J, leaving 15 bases between. CDR1 SGHDT and CDR2 YYEEEE come from the germline V gene. CDR3 loop: CASSLGPGAPMNTEAFF. CDR3 DNA: TGTGCCAGCAGCTTGGGACCAGGGGCCCCGATGAACACTGAAGCTTTCTTT.

This clone has more than one count but fewer than ten. This sequence joins TRBV6-1 and TRBJ2-7; unclear D gene. Germline loops: CDR1 MNHNS, CDR2 SASEGT. This CDR3 region has 11 residues. Trimming pared 3 bases from V and 3 bases from J, leaving 3 bases between. DNA of the CDR3: TGTGCCAGCAGTGATTACTACGAGCAGTACTTC. Its protein product is CASSDYYEQYF.

The chain uses TRBV15 and TRBJ1-4; D is possibly TRBD1 (6 bases). From germline, CDR1 is LNHNV and CDR2 YYDKDF (reference sequence). The CDR3 consists of 17 residues. V lost 0 bases, J lost 5 bases, and 16 bases lay in between. The CDR3 reads CATSRDRGGAGNEKLFF. The DNA for the CDR3 is TGTGCCACCAGCAGAGATAGGGGGGGGGCAGGGAATGAAAAACTGTTTTTT.

As DNA, the CDR3 is TGCGCCAGCAGCAGGACAGGTGGAGATGAAAAACTGTTTTTT. Residues: CASSRTGGDEKLFF. The J gene is TRBJ1-4, the V gene TRBV5-1, with TRBD1 matching 7 bases. The germline V gene encodes CDR1 SGHRS and CDR2 YFSETQ. With V trimmed by 4 bases and J by 6 bases, 6 bases remained unmatched. The CDR3 loop spans 14 amino acids.

This clone was detected once. J is TRBJ2-7 and V is TRBV7-9; 11 nucleotides line up with TRBD2. This CDR3 comprises 15 residues. From germline, CDR1 is SEHNR and CDR2 FQNEAQ (reference sequence). Trimming removed 0 bases from V and 5 bases from J; junction bases left unmatched: 3. The CDR3 sequence is CASSLAGLAGDEQYF. The CDR3 coding sequence is TGTGCCAGCAGCTTAGCAGGACTAGCGGGTGACGAGCAGTACTTC.